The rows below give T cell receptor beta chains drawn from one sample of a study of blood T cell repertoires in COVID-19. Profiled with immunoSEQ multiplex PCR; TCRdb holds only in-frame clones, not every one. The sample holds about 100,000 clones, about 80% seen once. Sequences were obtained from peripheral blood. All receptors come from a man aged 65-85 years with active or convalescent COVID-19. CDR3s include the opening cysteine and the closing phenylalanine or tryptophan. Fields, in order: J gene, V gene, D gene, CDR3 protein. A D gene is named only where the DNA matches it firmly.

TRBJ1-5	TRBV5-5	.	CASSGGPTGQPQHF
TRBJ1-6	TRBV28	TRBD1	CASKADRVRGSPLHF
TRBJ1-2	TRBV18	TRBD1	CASSSGQGLEGYTF
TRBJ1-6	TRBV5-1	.	CASSLRGRVVNSPLHF
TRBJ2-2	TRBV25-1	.	CASSELGGIDTGELFF
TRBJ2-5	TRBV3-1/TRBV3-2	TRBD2	CASSPDSGSSETQYF
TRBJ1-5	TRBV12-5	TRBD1	CASGLITGGQPQHF
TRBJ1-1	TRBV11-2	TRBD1	CASSLGTGGGNTEAFF
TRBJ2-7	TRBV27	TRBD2	CASSPGTSGVSSYEQYF
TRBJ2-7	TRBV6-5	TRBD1	CASHSPGQGYEQYF
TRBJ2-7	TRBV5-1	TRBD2	CASSLRGGLGTYEQYF
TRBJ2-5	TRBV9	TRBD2	CASSETSGNQETQYF
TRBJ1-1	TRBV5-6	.	CASSWHRARISGTEAFF
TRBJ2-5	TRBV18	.	CASSPRQVETQYF
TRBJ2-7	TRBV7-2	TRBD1	CASSRDRASYEQYF
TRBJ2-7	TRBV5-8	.	CASSLGVSTGEQYF
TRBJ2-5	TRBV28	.	CASSPLTAGRETQYF
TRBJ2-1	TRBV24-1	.	CATSDFSGEGNEQFF
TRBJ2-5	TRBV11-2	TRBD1	CASSPYHRGYEETQYF
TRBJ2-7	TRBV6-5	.	CASSYSGAPTYEQYF
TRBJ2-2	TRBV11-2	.	CASSFGSLRAGELFF
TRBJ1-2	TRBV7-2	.	CASSFAGETNYGYTF
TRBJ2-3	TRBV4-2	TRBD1	CASSQDTGGLIPSTDTQYF
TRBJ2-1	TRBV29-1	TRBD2	CSVEDHPLAGGNNEQFF
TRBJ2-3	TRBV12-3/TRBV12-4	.	CASSLNGADTQYF
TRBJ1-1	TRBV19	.	CASRIQGGPSATEAFF
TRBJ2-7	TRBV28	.	CASRPPVLGASYEQYF
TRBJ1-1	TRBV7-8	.	CASSLITTVNTEAFF
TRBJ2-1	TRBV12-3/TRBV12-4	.	CASSSENGEQFF
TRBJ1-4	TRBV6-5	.	CASSYPSEKLFF
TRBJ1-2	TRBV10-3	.	CATTGGGILRGGYTF
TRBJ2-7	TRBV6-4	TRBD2	CASSDPGAILAGIGTYEQYF
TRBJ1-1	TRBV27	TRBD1	CASSLSQGGTEAFF
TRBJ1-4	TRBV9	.	CASGVGATNEKLFF
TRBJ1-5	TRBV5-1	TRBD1	CASSEGQDLNQPQHF
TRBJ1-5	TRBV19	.	CASSTATIQGSGQPQHF
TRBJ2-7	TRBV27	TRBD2	CASSLIAGTNSYEQYF
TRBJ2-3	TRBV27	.	CASSFWGRSTDTQYF
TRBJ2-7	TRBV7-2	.	CASSLVYEQYF
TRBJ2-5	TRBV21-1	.	CASSKSPTSGQETQYF
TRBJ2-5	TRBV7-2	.	CASSLGFLTTGQETQYF
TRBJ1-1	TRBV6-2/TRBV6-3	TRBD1	CASSGQALRISRNTEAFF